The 28 T cell receptor beta chains presented below share a single source sample, sequenced in a study of long-term antiretroviral therapy in people with HIV (dated by TCRdb to between 2021 and 2024). The immunoSEQ hsTCRB v3.0 assay was used at survey level resolution for TRB variable region sequencing. In TCRdb, the immuneACCESS table is reduced to in-frame sequences with V and J assigned. These tables do not hold every clone; where another copy was compared, an unresolved V gene accounts for under half, and the others remain unexplained. This sample gives 40,000 or so clones in total; roughly 90% of them show up just once. The leading ten clones occupy roughly 3.6% of the sample. Material: unsorted PBMCs, obtained just before starting antiretroviral therapy. The source is a woman under 30 with HIV.

CDR3 nucleotides: TGTGCCAGCAGTTTAGGGGCTTGGGACACTGAAGCTTTCTTT. Translated, it gives CASSLGAWDTEAFF. J is TRBJ1-1 and V is TRBV28, with D maybe TRBD1 (5 bases). Per germline, CDR1 MDHEN and CDR2 SYDVKM. The CDR3 is 14 amino acids. The V end lost 2 bases, the J end lost 3 bases, and 10 bases lay between the germline ends. The complete variable domain, with remaining parts taken from reference TRBV28 and TRBJ1-1, reads DVKVTQSSRYLVKRTGEKVFLECVQDMDHENMFWYRQDPGLGLRLIYFSYDVKMKEKGDIPEGYSVSREKKERFSLILESASTNQTSMYLCASSLGAWDTEAFFGQGTRLTVV.

The J gene is TRBJ1-5, the V gene TRBV5-6; a weak D match, TRBD1 (5 bases). Germline V gene lookup returns CDR1 SGHDT and CDR2 YYEEEE. The CDR3 loop spans 12 amino acids. The V gene lost 0 bases and the J gene lost 10 bases, with 8 bases spanning the gap. CDR3 bases: TGTGCCAGCAGCTTGGAGGGGAGTCCCCAGCATTTT. It codes for CASSLEGSPQHF.

This clone was picked up one time. The chain combines TRBV4-3 with TRBJ2-7; 10 nucleotides agree with TRBD1. Germline CDR1 is LGHNA and CDR2 is YSLEER. After removal of 0 bases from V and 2 bases from J, the junction contained 7 bases not matched to a gene. The CDR3 is 17 residues long. CDR3 loop: CASSQDGTGTGAYEQYF. In DNA form, the CDR3 reads TGCGCCAGCAGCCAAGATGGGACCGGGACAGGGGCCTACGAGCAGTACTTC.

V and J are TRBV19 and TRBJ2-1; a possible D gene is TRBD1 (6 bases). The V end lost 4 bases, the J end lost 0 bases, and 19 bases lay between the germline ends. This CDR3 spans 18 amino acids. The germline V gene encodes CDR1 LNHDA and CDR2 SQIVND (reference sequence). CDR3 nucleotide sequence: TGTGCCAGTAGTAGGCATCAGGGACAACGGAGCTCCTACAATGAGCAGTTCTTC. This codes for CASSRHQGQRSSYNEQFF.

The rearrangement joins TRBV19 to TRBJ1-5; 7 bases agree with TRBD1. Germline CDR1 LNHDA, CDR2 SQIVND (reference sequence). The ends lost 3 bases at V and 4 bases at J; junction bases unmatched: 9. The CDR3 spans 16 residues. This CDR3 reads CASSILRDSLNQPQHF. CDR3 nucleotide sequence: TGTGCCAGTAGTATTCTCCGGGACAGCCTAAATCAGCCCCAGCATTTT.

J is TRBJ2-4 and V is TRBV7-2; no definite D call. The germline V gene encodes CDR1 SGHTA and CDR2 FQGNSA. V dropped 6 bases and J dropped 6 bases, with 6 bases sitting between them. This CDR3 contains 11 residues. The CDR3 bases are TGTGCCAGCAGTCCAGCAAACATTCAGTACTTC. Its protein product is CASSPANIQYF.

The chain couples TRBV6-5 to TRBJ2-1; 7 nucleotides align to TRBD2. Germline CDR1 reads MNHEY; CDR2 reads SVGAGI. The CDR3 extends over 12 amino acids. Here the CDR3 DNA reads TGTCCACGGACTAGTGATATAAATGAGCAGTTCTTC. Translation: CPRTSDINEQFF.

The V gene is TRBV9, the J gene TRBJ2-7, with TRBD1 identical over 8 bases. This CDR3 comprises 15 residues. Germline V gene lookup returns CDR1 SGDLS and CDR2 YYNGEE. The V segment lost 4 bases and the J segment 4 bases; nucleotides outside the gene matches: 10. This chain's CDR3 is CASSISQGAGYEQYF. In nucleotides, the CDR3 is TGTGCCAGCAGCATAAGTCAGGGGGCCGGTTACGAGCAGTACTTC. The entire variable domain, with the rest obtained from reference TRBV9 and TRBJ2-7, is as follows: DSGVTQTPKHLITATGQRVTLRCSPRSGDLSVYWYQQSLDQGLQFLIQYYNGEERAKGNILERFSAQQFPDLHSELNLSSLELGDSALYFCASSISQGAGYEQYFGPGTRLTVT.

The V gene is TRBV11-2, the J gene TRBJ2-1; a weak D match, TRBD2 (6 bases). The CDR3 has 16 residues. CDR1 SGHAT and CDR2 FQNNGV come from the germline V gene. Trimming removed 8 bases from V and 4 bases from J, with 21 bases in between. CDR3 protein: CASSLMGGSGYNEQFF. CDR3 in DNA: TGTGCCAGCTCCTTAATGGGTGGTAGCGGATACAATGAGCAGTTCTTC. Full variable domain (outside the CDR3, taken from reference TRBV11-2 and TRBJ2-1): EAGVAQSPRYKIIEKRQSVAFWCNPISGHATLYWYQQILGQGPKLLIQFQNNGVVDDSQLPKDRFSAERLKGVDSTLKIQPAKLEDSAVYLCASSLMGGSGYNEQFFGPGTRLTVL.

V and J are TRBV25-1 and TRBJ2-1, with a possible D match to TRBD2 (5 bases). The germline V and J ends were trimmed by 2 bases and 0 bases, with 11 bases remaining between them. The CDR3 has 16 amino acids. Germline assignment: CDR1 MGHDK and CDR2 SYGVNS. Here the CDR3 reads CASSEAGPSSYNEQFF. The CDR3 DNA sequence: TGTGCCAGCAGTGAAGCGGGCCCGAGCTCCTACAATGAGCAGTTCTTC. Combining the CDR3 with reference TRBV25-1 and TRBJ2-1 gives the whole variable domain EADIYQTPRYLVIGTGKKITLECSQTMGHDKMYWYQQDPGMELHLIHYSYGVNSTEKGDLSSESTVSRIRTEHFPLTLESARPSHTSQYLCASSEAGPSSYNEQFFGPGTRLTVL.

This rearrangement joins TRBV4-1 to TRBJ2-7; perhaps D is TRBD1 or TRBD2 (5 bases each). V was shortened by 0 bases and J by 7 bases, with 7 bases between the two germline ends. CDR1 and CDR2 (germline): MGHRA, YSYEKL. The CDR3 extends over 12 amino acids. DNA for the CDR3: TGCGCCAGCAGCCAAGATTGGGGGGAGCAGTACTTC. It translates to CASSQDWGEQYF.

The rearrangement joins TRBV19 to TRBJ2-7; 11 nucleotides agree with TRBD1. The V gene's germline CDR1 is LNHDA and CDR2 SQIVND (reference sequence). The CDR3 is 15 amino acids. Trimming cost V 6 bases and J 3 bases; bases outside gene matches: 7. CDR3 bases: TGTGCCAGTAGCCCGGACAGGGGGCCGTTCTACGAGCAGTACTTC. Encoded protein: CASSPDRGPFYEQYF.

A few counts support this clone. V is TRBV28 and J is TRBJ2-7, with D possibly TRBD2 on 5 matching bases. This CDR3 is 12 amino acids long. V lost 2 bases and J 12 bases, leaving 14 bases between the germline ends. Germline values: CDR1 MDHEN, CDR2 SYDVKM. CDR3 sequence: CASSLLLDRVYF. In nucleotides, the CDR3 is TGTGCCAGCAGTTTACTACTAGACCGCGTGTACTTC.

The chain links TRBV7-6 to TRBJ2-1; D may be TRBD2 (5 bases). Between the trimmed V and J ends, which lost 4 bases and 4 bases, there was a span of 8 bases. Germline V gives CDR1 SGHVS, CDR2 FNYEAQ. The CDR3 is made up of 13 amino acids. CDR3 coding DNA: TGTGCCAGCAGCTCCGGACTTTACAATGAGCAGTTCTTC. Translated: CASSSGLYNEQFF.

The chain recombines TRBV10-1 with TRBJ2-2; 9 nucleotides match TRBD2. Trimming at V came to 4 bases and at J to 1 base, leaving 1 base not matched to a gene. The CDR3 covers 15 residues. The V gene's germline CDR1 is WNHNN and CDR2 SYGVQD (reference sequence). The CDR3 DNA follows: TGCGCCAGCAGTGCTAGCGGGGAGAACACCGGGGAGCTGTTTTTT. Residues: CASSASGENTGELFF.

The sample holds one count of this clone. The chain employs TRBV4-2 and TRBJ2-7; D may be TRBD1 or TRBD2 (5 bases each). Trimming removed 4 bases from V and 1 base from J, with 11 bases in between. The CDR3 spans 14 residues. Germline V gene data show CDR1 as LGHNA and CDR2 as YNFKEQ. CDR3 coding DNA: TGTGCCAGCAGCCGAGGGACCGGATCCTACGAGCAGTACTTC. It codes for CASSRGTGSYEQYF.

The chain joins TRBV7-2 to TRBJ2-5; the D gene is possibly TRBD2 (6 bases). The germline V gene has CDR1 SGHTA and CDR2 FQGNSA. This CDR3 contains 14 residues. V lost 2 bases to trimming and J lost 5 bases, with 12 bases between them. The CDR3 reads CASSLFWGEETQYF. CDR3 DNA sequence: TGTGCCAGCAGCTTATTTTGGGGGGAGGAGACCCAGTACTTC.

The rearrangement joins TRBV27 to TRBJ2-7, with unresolved D. The CDR3 totals 14 residues. Trimming took off 5 bases at V and 0 bases at J, with 11 bases between the two ends. Germline V lookup: CDR1 MNHEY, CDR2 SMNVEV (reference sequence). CDR3 loop: CASSRSVRSYEQYF. In DNA form, the CDR3 reads TGTGCCAGCAGTAGAAGCGTCCGCTCCTACGAGCAGTACTTC.

Regarding this clone: The same CDR3 also results from other DNA sequences found in this sample. The V call is TRBV5-1, the J call TRBJ2-3; a possible D gene is TRBD2 (6 bases). The V gene's germline CDR1 is SGHRS and CDR2 YFSETQ. The ends were cut back, 0 bases at V and 0 bases at J, with 8 bases in the middle. The CDR3 length is 15 residues. CDR3 nucleotides: TGCGCCAGCAGCTTGGAGCGGGCAAGCACAGATACGCAGTATTTT. This encodes CASSLERASTDTQYF. The full variable domain, completed using reference TRBV5-1 and TRBJ2-3, is KAGVTQTPRYLIKTRGQQVTLSCSPISGHRSVSWYQQTPGQGLQFLFEYFSETQRNKGNFPGRFSGRQFSNSRSEMNVSTLELGDSALYLCASSLERASTDTQYFGPGTRLTVL.

The chain uses TRBV14 and TRBJ2-1; 7 positions match TRBD2. The V gene's germline CDR1 is SGHDN and CDR2 FVKESK. V lost 1 base to trimming and J lost 5 bases; unmatched junction nucleotides: 5. CDR3 size: 15 residues. The chain's CDR3 is CASSQVWGTNNEQFF. CDR3 nucleotide sequence: TGTGCCAGCAGCCAAGTCTGGGGGACTAACAATGAGCAGTTCTTC.

J is TRBJ2-5 and V is TRBV15, with no clear D. Germline V gene lookup returns CDR1 LNHNV and CDR2 YYDKDF (reference sequence). The CDR3 is 16 amino acids. Trimming pared 1 base from V and 1 base from J, leaving 13 bases between. CDR3 sequence reads: CATSRGVQAIQETQYF. The CDR3 region has the DNA TGTGCCACCAGCAGAGGCGTTCAGGCAATCCAAGAGACCCAGTACTTC.

V is TRBV9 and J is TRBJ1-2, with unresolved D. Germline values: CDR1 SGDLS, CDR2 YYNGEE. This CDR3 has 13 amino acids. Trimming took 4 bases from V and 0 from J, leaving 7 bases between them. The CDR3 nucleotides read TGTGCCAGCAGCCCCCAGGCTAACTATGGCTACACCTTC. This encodes CASSPQANYGYTF.

This chain connects TRBV6-5 to TRBJ1-2, with TRBD1 as a possible D gene (6 bases). The CDR3 has 13 residues. The germline CDR1 and CDR2 sequences are MNHEY and SVGAGI. The CDR3 loop is CASAGGAGYGYTF. For the CDR3, the DNA is TGTGCTTCGGCCGGGGGCGCCGGCTATGGCTACACCTTC.

The V gene is TRBV7-2, the J gene TRBJ2-1; TRBD2 aligns across 14 bases. V was pared by 6 bases and J by 8 bases, with 6 bases of the junction left unmatched. The CDR3 sequence is 15 residues long. The germline CDR1 and CDR2 sequences are SGHTA and FQGNSA. This CDR3 is CASRLGLAGVYEQFF. The CDR3 region has the DNA TGTGCCAGCAGACTGGGACTAGCGGGAGTCTATGAGCAGTTCTTC.

V gene TRBV2 combines with J gene TRBJ1-2; D gene uncertain. There are 15 residues in the CDR3. V was pared by 2 bases and J by 0 bases, with 10 bases between. Germline V gene data show CDR1 as SNHLY and CDR2 as FYNNEI. The CDR3, as DNA: TGTGCCAGCAGTGAATTCTGGGCAGCTAACTATGGCTACACCTTC. Translation gives CASSEFWAANYGYTF.

V and J are TRBV5-4 and TRBJ1-2; D gene uncertain. The V and J ends lost 0 bases and 0 bases respectively, with 6 bases between them. Germline V gene lookup returns CDR1 SGHNT and CDR2 YYREEE (reference sequence). The CDR3 is 14 residues long. In DNA form, the CDR3 reads TGTGCCAGCAGCTTGGATCGCTCTAACTATGGCTACACCTTC. Amino acids: CASSLDRSNYGYTF.

The rearrangement uses TRBV4-3 and TRBJ2-5; 7 bases match TRBD2. V shed 0 bases, J shed 2 bases, and the junction held 6 bases outside the gene matches. The CDR3 has 16 amino acids. Per the germline V gene, CDR1 is LGHNA and CDR2 is YSLEER. The CDR3 here is CASSQDGLAEQETQYF. The CDR3 region has the DNA TGCGCCAGCAGCCAAGATGGCCTAGCGGAACAAGAGACCCAGTACTTC.

V gene TRBV4-1 combines with J gene TRBJ2-7; tentatively, D is TRBD1 or TRBD2 (6 bases each). The CDR3 has 17 residues. Germline CDR1 and CDR2: MGHRA and YSYEKL. Trimming cost V 0 bases and J 5 bases, with 20 bases left between them. The chain's CDR3 is CASSQDKGGAPGNEQYF. CDR3 DNA sequence: TGCGCCAGCAGCCAAGACAAGGGGGGAGCCCCGGGGAACGAGCAGTACTTC.